A single sample is the source of the 23 T cell receptor beta chains below, sequenced in a study of a mutant IDH1 vaccine in newly diagnosed glioma. Their antigens remain unidentified. Clones were sequenced by immunoSEQ multiplex PCR, and TCRdb holds only the in-frame ones, with some missing. The sample records 35,000 to 50,000 clones, approximately 84% being singletons. Regarding time point: week 23, last vaccination. Vaccine doses each comprised 300 ug of mutant IDH1 20-mer peptide, with topical imiquimod. Sequences were derived from PBMCs, sampled from a glioma patient whose treatment included an IDH1 peptide vaccine. The receptor set was obtained from a woman under 30 with glioma. Some clones in this sample may be carry-over from other donors' samples.

CDR3 sequence: CSVDTGARYEQYF. The CDR3 bases are TGCAGCGTTGATACGGGGGCTAGGTACGAGCAGTACTTC. V is TRBV29-1 and J is TRBJ2-7; either TRBD1 or TRBD2 may supply D (6 bases each). V dropped 3 bases and J dropped 4 bases, with 13 bases sitting between them. The germline V gene has CDR1 SQVTM and CDR2 ANQGSEA. The CDR3 has 13 residues.

In the case of this clone: In the same sample, other DNA sequences code for this CDR3. The CDR3 DNA follows: TGCGCCAGCAGCCTGGGGCAGGGTCAGCCCCAGCATTTT. It is translated as CASSLGQGQPQHF. The chain recombines TRBV5-1 with TRBJ1-5, with D possibly matching TRBD1 (5 bases). Germline CDR1 is SGHRS and CDR2 is YFSETQ. This CDR3 is 13 amino acids long. V was trimmed by 4 bases and J by 6 bases, leaving 11 bases between them.

The chain joins TRBV11-3 to TRBJ1-1, with TRBD1 matching 10 bases. CDR1 and CDR2 (germline): SGHNT, YENEEA. J lost 5 bases, V lost 5 bases, and 8 bases had no gene match. This CDR3 region has 15 residues. The CDR3 sequence is CASSLRDRGGTEAFF. The CDR3, as DNA: TGTGCCAGCAGCCTACGGGACAGGGGAGGAACTGAAGCTTTCTTT.

The chain recombines TRBV4-1 with TRBJ2-1; D unclear. Germline CDR1 MGHRA, CDR2 YSYEKL. The CDR3 spans 15 residues. The V end was cut by 4 bases, the J end by 0 bases, with 10 bases between. The CDR3 nucleotides read TGCGCCAGCAGCCTACTGGGTCTCTCCTACAATGAGCAGTTCTTC. As protein: CASSLLGLSYNEQFF.

This chain uses TRBV19 with TRBJ2-3; a weak D match, TRBD2 (6 bases). Germline V gene data show CDR1 as LNHDA and CDR2 as SQIVND (reference sequence). Trimming took 1 base from V and 7 from J, leaving 9 bases between them. The CDR3 runs to 13 residues. The CDR3 spells CASSIGDWYTQYF. The CDR3 DNA reads as TGTGCCAGTAGTATAGGGGACTGGTATACGCAGTATTTT. Filled out from reference TRBV19 and TRBJ2-3, the complete variable domain reads DGGITQSPKYLFRKEGQNVTLSCEQNLNHDAMYWYRQDPGQGLRLIYYSQIVNDFQKGDIAEGYSVSREKKESFPLTVTSAQKNPTAFYLCASSIGDWYTQYFGPGTRLTVL.

The rearrangement uses TRBV6-4 and TRBJ1-1, with a weak D call TRBD1 (5 bases). Germline V gene data show CDR1 as MRHNA and CDR2 as SNTAGT. The CDR3 runs 16 residues. The V and J ends lost 4 bases and 5 bases respectively, with 20 bases between them. The CDR3 protein is CASSATGGAGTTEAFF. CDR3 bases: TGTGCCAGCAGTGCCACAGGAGGGGCTGGGACTACTGAAGCTTTCTTT.

In this sample, this clone turned up once. The V call is TRBV18, the J call TRBJ2-1; 7 nucleotides agree with TRBD2. The J segment lost 6 bases and the V segment lost 2 bases, leaving 10 bases of the junction unmatched. The CDR3 runs 16 residues. CDR1 and CDR2 (germline): KGHSH, LQKENI. The CDR3 DNA follows: TGTGCCAGCTCACCAAATAGCGGGCCCGGCCTCAATGAGCAGTTCTTC. It is translated as CASSPNSGPGLNEQFF.

J is TRBJ1-1 and V is TRBV5-1, with D maybe TRBD1 (5 bases). The V and J ends lost 2 bases and 6 bases respectively, with 11 bases between them. The CDR3 runs to 13 residues. Germline V lookup: CDR1 SGHRS, CDR2 YFSETQ. The CDR3 DNA reads as TGCGCCAGCAGCTTAGGGACCGGGGCTGAAGCTTTCTTT. It specifies CASSLGTGAEAFF.

J is TRBJ1-1 and V is TRBV10-3, with D perhaps matching TRBD1 (5 bases). The length of the CDR3 is 16 residues. The germline V gene has CDR1 ENHRY and CDR2 SYGVKD. Trimming left V 4 bases short and J 0 bases short, with 15 bases between. CDR3 residues: CAISASHGAMNTEAFF. The CDR3 DNA reads TGTGCCATCAGTGCCAGTCATGGGGCTATGAACACTGAAGCTTTCTTT.

This sequence joins TRBV19 and TRBJ1-6; 10 nucleotides agree with TRBD1. This CDR3 is 15 amino acids long. Germline trimming cut 6 bases from V and 8 bases from J; bases unmatched to any gene: 7. Germline V gene sequence: CDR1 LNHDA, CDR2 SQIVND (reference sequence). CDR3 bases: TGTGCCAGTAGGGAAGGGACAGGGGTCCATTCACCCCTCCACTTT. Translated: CASREGTGVHSPLHF.

The chain has TRBV29-1 and TRBJ2-2; D gene ambiguous. CDR3 length equals 14 residues. Germline V lookup: CDR1 SQVTM, CDR2 ANQGSEA. V was clipped by 7 bases and J by 3 bases, with 15 bases between them. The CDR3 sequence is CSAVESEDTGELFF. CDR3 coding DNA: TGCAGCGCTGTGGAAAGCGAGGACACCGGGGAGCTGTTTTTT.

This chain connects TRBV7-8 to TRBJ2-5, with TRBD2 matching over 9 bases. The CDR3 is made up of 15 amino acids. CDR1 is SGHVS and CDR2 is FQNEAQ in the germline V gene. Written as DNA, the CDR3 is TGTGCAGGCCTGGGGCGGGGGGGCGCGGAAGAGACCCAGTACTTC. This sequence encodes CAGLGRGGAEETQYF.

The J gene is TRBJ1-1, the V gene TRBV5-1; TRBD1 matches 7 bases. V dropped 3 bases and J dropped 3; count of bases not matched to a gene: 8. This CDR3 contains 15 residues. The V gene's germline CDR1 is SGHRS and CDR2 YFSETQ. The CDR3 DNA reads as TGCGCCAGCAGCTACCAGACAGGGAAGGACACTGAAGCTTTCTTT. It encodes CASSYQTGKDTEAFF.

The chain combines TRBV19 with TRBJ1-1, with a tentative D call TRBD1 (6 bases). Germline CDR1 LNHDA, CDR2 SQIVND (reference sequence). This CDR3 is 14 amino acids long. Trimming stripped 1 base from V and 5 bases from J, with 11 bases between. In DNA form, the CDR3 reads TGTGCCAGTAGTATAGGGGCAGGGGATACTGAAGCTTTCTTT. Encoded protein: CASSIGAGDTEAFF.

The genes are TRBV18 and TRBJ2-3, with no clear D. CDR3 length: 14 residues. Germline V gene sequence: CDR1 KGHSH, CDR2 LQKENI. Trimming left V 4 bases short and J 3 bases short, with 11 bases between. The CDR3 region is CASSRPPSTDTQYF. CDR3 in DNA: TGTGCCAGCTCACGGCCACCTTCAACAGATACGCAGTATTTT.

This chain connects TRBV10-3 to TRBJ2-7; 13 bases match TRBD2. The CDR3 sequence is 15 residues long. J was trimmed by 2 bases and V by 8 bases; bases with no gene match: 6. The germline gives CDR1 ENHRY, CDR2 SYGVKD. CDR3 sequence (DNA): TGTGCCATCGGATTACTAGCGGGGGGGCCCTACGAGCAGTACTTC. This translates into CAIGLLAGGPYEQYF.

This chain links TRBV4-1 with TRBJ2-2, with D perhaps TRBD1 or TRBD2 (5 bases each). Germline V gene lookup returns CDR1 MGHRA and CDR2 YSYEKL. The CDR3 contains 15 residues. V dropped 5 bases and J dropped 5 bases, with 15 bases sitting between them. CDR3 bases: TGCGCCAGCAGCTTCCCCGGGGCCTATACCGGGGAGCTGTTTTTT. This gives the protein CASSFPGAYTGELFF.

The V and J genes are TRBV14 and TRBJ1-2, with 9 bases fitting TRBD1. The CDR3 extends over 17 amino acids. J was trimmed by 6 bases and V by 0 bases; bases with no gene match: 11. Germline values: CDR1 SGHDN, CDR2 FVKESK. CDR3 region: CASSQEIGQGYDHGYTF. Here the CDR3 DNA reads TGTGCCAGCAGCCAAGAAATCGGACAGGGGTACGACCATGGCTACACCTTC.

This clone was seen only once. The rearrangement links TRBV7-8 to TRBJ1-1; no clear D gene. From germline, CDR1 is SGHVS and CDR2 FQNEAQ. V lost 5 bases and J lost 4, with 11 bases in between. This CDR3 is 13 amino acids long. CDR3 DNA sequence: TGTGCCAGCAGCCTCCGGCACCGCACTGAAGCTTTCTTT. Amino acid sequence: CASSLRHRTEAFF. The full variable domain, rest sourced from reference TRBV7-8 and TRBJ1-1, is GAGVSQSPRYKVAKRGQDVALRCDPISGHVSLFWYQQALGQGPEFLTYFQNEAQLDKSGLPSDRFFAERPEGSVSTLKIQRTQQEDSAVYLCASSLRHRTEAFFGQGTRLTVV.

This clone was seen just once. CDR3 nucleotide sequence: TGCGCCAGCAGCTTGGCCTCACGTCCCTCCTACAATGAGCAGTTCTTC. Its translation: CASSLASRPSYNEQFF. The chain carries TRBV5-1 and TRBJ2-1; D unresolved. CDR1 is SGHRS and CDR2 is YFSETQ in the germline V gene. The CDR3 is made up of 16 amino acids. The V and J ends lost 0 bases and 0 bases respectively, with 10 bases between them.

This clone was picked up one time. This chain connects TRBV4-3 to TRBJ2-1, with D possibly matching TRBD2 (7 bases). Germline values: CDR1 LGHNA, CDR2 YSLEER. The CDR3 spans 16 residues. V was trimmed by 0 bases and J by 2 bases, leaving 11 bases between them. CDR3 nucleotides: TGCGCCAGCAGCCAAGATAGGGGGGGGCCCTACAATGAGCAGTTCTTC. Translation: CASSQDRGGPYNEQFF.

This chain joins TRBV6-5 and TRBJ1-2; D might be TRBD1 (5 bases). Trimming left V 0 bases short and J 8 bases short, with 13 bases between. CDR1 MNHEY and CDR2 SVGAGI come from the germline V gene. The CDR3 totals 14 residues. The CDR3 nucleotides read TGTGCCAGCAGTTACTCTTTTCAGGGCAGAGGCTACACCTTC. Amino acid sequence: CASSYSFQGRGYTF.

The chain has TRBV7-9 and TRBJ1-2; 11 nucleotides align to TRBD1. Germline V gene lookup returns CDR1 SEHNR and CDR2 FQNEAQ (reference sequence). The CDR3 totals 15 residues. V was pared by 5 bases and J by 4 bases, with 6 bases of the junction left unmatched. In DNA, the CDR3 is TGTGCCAGCAGCCCCCGGACAGGGGGCGCCTATGGCTACACCTTC. This encodes CASSPRTGGAYGYTF. Drawing the rest from reference TRBV7-9 and TRBJ1-2, the complete variable domain is DTGVSQNPRHKITKRGQNVTFRCDPISEHNRLYWYRQTLGQGPEFLTYFQNEAQLEKSRLLSDRFSAERPKGSFSTLEIQRTEQGDSAMYLCASSPRTGGAYGYTFGSGTRLTVV.